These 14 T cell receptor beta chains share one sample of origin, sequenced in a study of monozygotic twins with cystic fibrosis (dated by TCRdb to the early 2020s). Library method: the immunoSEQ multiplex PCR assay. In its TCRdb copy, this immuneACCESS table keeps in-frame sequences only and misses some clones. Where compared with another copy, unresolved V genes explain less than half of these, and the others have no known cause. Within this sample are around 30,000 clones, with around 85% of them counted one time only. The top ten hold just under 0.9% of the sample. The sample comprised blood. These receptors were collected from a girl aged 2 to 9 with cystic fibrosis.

CDR3 loop: CASSEGPGQRNYGYTF. As DNA, the CDR3 is TGTGCCAGCAGTGAAGGCCCGGGACAGAGGAACTATGGCTACACCTTC. This chain joins TRBV6-1 and TRBJ1-2; 7 bases match TRBD1. V lost 1 base to trimming and J lost 2 bases; unmatched junction nucleotides: 7. Germline CDR1 is MNHNS and CDR2 is SASEGT. The length of the CDR3 is 16 residues.

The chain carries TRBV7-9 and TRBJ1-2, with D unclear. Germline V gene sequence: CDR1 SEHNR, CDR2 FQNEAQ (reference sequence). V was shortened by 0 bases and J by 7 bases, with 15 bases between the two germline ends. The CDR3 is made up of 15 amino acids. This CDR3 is CASSLAVDVSSGYTF. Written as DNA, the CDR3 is TGTGCCAGCAGCTTAGCGGTGGACGTATCCTCTGGCTACACCTTC. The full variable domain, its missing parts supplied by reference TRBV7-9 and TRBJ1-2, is DTGVSQNPRHKITKRGQNVTFRCDPISEHNRLYWYRQTLGQGPEFLTYFQNEAQLEKSRLLSDRFSAERPKGSFSTLEIQRTEQGDSAMYLCASSLAVDVSSGYTFGSGTRLTVV.

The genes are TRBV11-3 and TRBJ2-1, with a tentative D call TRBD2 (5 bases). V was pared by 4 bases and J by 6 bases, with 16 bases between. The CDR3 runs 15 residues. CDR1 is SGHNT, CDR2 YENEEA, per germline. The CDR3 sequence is CASSSGMGLGNEQFF. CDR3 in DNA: TGTGCCAGCAGCTCGGGGATGGGTCTCGGCAATGAGCAGTTCTTC.

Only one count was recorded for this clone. CDR3 region: CASSLGMGTYEKLFF. The CDR3 nucleotides read TGCGCCAGCAGCTTGGGAATGGGGACTTATGAAAAACTGTTTTTT. The V call is TRBV5-1, the J call TRBJ1-4; D might be TRBD1 (5 bases). Germline assignment: CDR1 SGHRS and CDR2 YFSETQ. The CDR3 is 15 amino acids. The V gene lost 0 bases and the J gene lost 6 bases, with 12 bases spanning the gap.

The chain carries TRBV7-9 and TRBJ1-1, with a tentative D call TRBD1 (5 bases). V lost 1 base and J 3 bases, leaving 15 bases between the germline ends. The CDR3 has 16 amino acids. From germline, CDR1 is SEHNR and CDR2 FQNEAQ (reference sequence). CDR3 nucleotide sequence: TGTGCCAGCAGCTTAGAGCGTGCGGGGGGTGACACTGAAGCTTTCTTT. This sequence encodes CASSLERAGGDTEAFF.

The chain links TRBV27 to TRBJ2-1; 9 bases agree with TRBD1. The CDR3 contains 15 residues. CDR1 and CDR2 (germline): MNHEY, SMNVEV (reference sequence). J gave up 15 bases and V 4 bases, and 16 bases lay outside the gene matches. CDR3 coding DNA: TGTGCCAGCAGTTCCCTTATCGGGACAGGGTCCATAAGGTTCTTC. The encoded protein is CASSSLIGTGSIRFF.

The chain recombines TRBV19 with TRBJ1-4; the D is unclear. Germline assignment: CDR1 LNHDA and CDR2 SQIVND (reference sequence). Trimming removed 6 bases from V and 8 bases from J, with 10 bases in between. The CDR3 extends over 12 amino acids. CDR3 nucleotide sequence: TGTGCCAGTAGGACGGGCGGAGAAAAACTGTTTTTT. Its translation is CASRTGGEKLFF.

The CDR3 is CASSSTRTGAQEKLFF. In nucleotides, the CDR3 is TGTGCCAGCAGCTCGACACGTACAGGCGCCCAGGAAAAACTGTTTTTT. V is TRBV7-9 and J is TRBJ1-4, with D possibly matching TRBD1 (5 bases). Germline lookup yields CDR1 SEHNR and CDR2 FQNEAQ (reference sequence). Trimming shortened V by 4 bases and J by 8 bases, and 20 bases separated the two germline ends. The CDR3 is 16 residues long.

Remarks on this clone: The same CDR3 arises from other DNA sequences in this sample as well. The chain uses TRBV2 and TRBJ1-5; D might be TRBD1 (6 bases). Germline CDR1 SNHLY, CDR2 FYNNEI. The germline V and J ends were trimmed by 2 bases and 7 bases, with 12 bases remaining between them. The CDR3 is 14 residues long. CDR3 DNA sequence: TGTGCCAGCAGTGAACAGGGAAGGGGGCAGCCCCAGCATTTT. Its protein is CASSEQGRGQPQHF.

The CDR3 here is CASSQNTGSSYNEQFF. DNA of the CDR3: TGTGCCAGTAGCCAAAATACAGGGAGCTCCTACAATGAGCAGTTCTTC. The chain links TRBV19 to TRBJ2-1, with D possibly being TRBD1 (6 bases). V shed 6 bases and J shed 0 bases, with 15 bases lying between them. CDR1 is LNHDA and CDR2 is SQIVND in the germline V gene (reference sequence). The CDR3 extends over 16 amino acids.

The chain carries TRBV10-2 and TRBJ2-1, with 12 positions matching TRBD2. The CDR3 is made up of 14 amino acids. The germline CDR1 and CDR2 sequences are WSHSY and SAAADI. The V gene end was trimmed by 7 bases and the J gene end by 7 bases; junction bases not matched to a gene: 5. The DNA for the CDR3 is TGCGCCAGCACTGGACTAGCGGGAAATAATGAGCAGTTCTTC. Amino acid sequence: CASTGLAGNNEQFF.

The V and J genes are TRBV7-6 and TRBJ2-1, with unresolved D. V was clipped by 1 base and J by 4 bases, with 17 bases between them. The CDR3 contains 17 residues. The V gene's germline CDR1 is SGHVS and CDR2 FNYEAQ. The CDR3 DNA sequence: TGTGCCAGCAGCTTAGATTTCAGCGCCCCCTCTTACAATGAGCAGTTCTTC. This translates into CASSLDFSAPSYNEQFF.

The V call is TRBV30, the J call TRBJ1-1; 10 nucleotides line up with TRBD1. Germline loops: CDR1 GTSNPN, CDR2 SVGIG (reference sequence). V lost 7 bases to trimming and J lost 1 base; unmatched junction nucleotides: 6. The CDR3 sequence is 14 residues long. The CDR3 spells CAFQRQGANTEAFF. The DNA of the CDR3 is TGTGCCTTTCAGAGACAGGGGGCGAACACTGAAGCTTTCTTT.

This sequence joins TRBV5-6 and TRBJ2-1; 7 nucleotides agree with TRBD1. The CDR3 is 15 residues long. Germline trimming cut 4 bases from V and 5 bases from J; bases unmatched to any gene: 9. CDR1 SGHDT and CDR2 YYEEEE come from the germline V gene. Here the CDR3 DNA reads TGTGCCAGCAGCCCTACCGGGACAGCAAACAATGAGCAGTTCTTC. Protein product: CASSPTGTANNEQFF. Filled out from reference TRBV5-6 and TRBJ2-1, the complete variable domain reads DAGVTQSPTHLIKTRGQQVTLRCSPKSGHDTVSWYQQALGQGPQFIFQYYEEEERQRGNFPDRFSGHQFPNYSSELNVNALLLGDSALYLCASSPTGTANNEQFFGPGTRLTVL.